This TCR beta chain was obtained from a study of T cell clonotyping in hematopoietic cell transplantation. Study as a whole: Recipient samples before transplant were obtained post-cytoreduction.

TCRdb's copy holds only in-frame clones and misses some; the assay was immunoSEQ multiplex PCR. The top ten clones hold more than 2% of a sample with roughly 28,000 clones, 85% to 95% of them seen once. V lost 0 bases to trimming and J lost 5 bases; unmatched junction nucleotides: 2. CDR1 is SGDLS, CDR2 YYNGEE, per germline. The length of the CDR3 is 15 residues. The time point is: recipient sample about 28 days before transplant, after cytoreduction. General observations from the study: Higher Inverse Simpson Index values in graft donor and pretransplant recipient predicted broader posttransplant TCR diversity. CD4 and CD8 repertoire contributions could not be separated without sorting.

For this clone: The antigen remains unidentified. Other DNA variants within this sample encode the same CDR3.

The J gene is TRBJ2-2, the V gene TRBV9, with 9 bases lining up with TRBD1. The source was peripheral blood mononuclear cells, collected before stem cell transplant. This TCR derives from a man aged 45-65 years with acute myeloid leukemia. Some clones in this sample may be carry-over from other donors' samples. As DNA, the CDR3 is TGTGCCAGCAGCGTAGAGACAGGGGGGACCGGGGAGCTGTTTTTT. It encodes CASSVETGGTGELFF.